The clone carrying this T cell receptor beta chain has just one count. The assay was immunoSEQ multiplex PCR, and TCRdb's table has in-frame clones only and misses some. The repertoire consists of roughly 150,000 clones, with approximately 82% occurring once and the leading ten covering approximately 12%. This sample was taken from a study of blood T cell repertoires in COVID-19. Germline V gene data show CDR1 as ENHRY and CDR2 as SYGVKD. V lost 4 bases, J lost 6 bases, and 5 bases stayed unmatched. CDR3 length equals 14 residues. Sequenced: peripheral blood. This chain uses TRBV10-3 with TRBJ1-4; TRBD1 aligns across 7 bases. This receptor was taken from a man in his 70s who had recovered from COVID-19. This chain's CDR3 is CAISATGTDEKLFF. DNA for the CDR3: TGTGCCATCAGTGCGACCGGGACAGATGAAAAACTGTTTTTT.